This record concerns one T cell receptor beta chain sequence. Its antigen is currently unknown. Time point: baseline, week 1 (first vaccination visit). The treatment denotes: pre-vaccination baseline after standard-of-care therapy. The CDR3 consists of 16 residues. The V gene end was trimmed by 4 bases and the J gene end by 3 bases; junction bases not matched to a gene: 2. Germline V gene lookup returns CDR1 SGHDN and CDR2 FVKESK. These data belong to a study of a mutant IDH1 vaccine in newly diagnosed glioma. Across the whole study: Most patients had received both radiotherapy and temozolomide, the prior options being radiotherapy, temozolomide, or both.

Regarding the study as a whole: Roughly 92% of patients showed vaccine-induced immune responses across multiple MHC alleles. Seemingly, top peripheral T cell clonotype changes bore no relation to pseudoprogression.

The method was immunoSEQ multiplex PCR; TCRdb's version includes in-frame clones alone and lacks a portion of them. The table has tens of thousands of clones, approximately 93% seen once; the top ten hold about 1.2%. Sequences were derived from PBMCs, sampled from a glioma patient treated with radiotherapy, temozolomide or both. The chain employs TRBV14 and TRBJ2-1; 14 bases agree with TRBD2. This receptor was taken from a man aged 35 to 55 with glioma. CDR3 coding DNA: TGTGCCAGCAGCCCCGGGACTAGCGGGGGCTACAATGAGCAGTTCTTC. Translated: CASSPGTSGGYNEQFF.